Below are 18 T cell receptor beta chains sequenced from a single sample in a study of radiotherapy plus CTLA-4 blockade in lung cancer. Sequencing used immunoSEQ multiplex PCR; TCRdb keeps in-frame clones, though not all of them. This table holds about 100,000 clones, 83% found once. The sequencing used peripheral blood, collected from a patient treated with radiotherapy plus ipilimumab. The receptor set was obtained from a human donor with non-small cell lung cancer who had stable disease on radiotherapy plus ipilimumab.

This chain joins TRBV12-2 and TRBJ1-1. TRBV12-2 is flagged as a pseudogene. CDR3 length equals 16 residues. The CDR3 is CASRSSWSLSGTEAFF. CDR3 in DNA: TGTGCAAGTCGCTCTTCTTGGAGTTTATCGGGCACTGAAGCTTTCTTT.

The rearrangement uses TRBV28 and TRBJ1-4; 8 bases line up with TRBD1. The CDR3 loop spans 15 amino acids. Trimming at V came to 10 bases and at J to 0 bases, leaving 7 bases not matched to a gene. CDR1 is MDHEN and CDR2 is SYDVKM in the germline V gene. CDR3 sequence: CATGTGSATNEKLFF. As DNA, the CDR3 is TGTGCCACCGGGACAGGAAGCGCAACTAATGAAAAACTGTTTTTT. Using reference TRBV28 and TRBJ1-4 for the parts outside the CDR3, the full variable domain is DVKVTQSSRYLVKRTGEKVFLECVQDMDHENMFWYRQDPGLGLRLIYFSYDVKMKEKGDIPEGYSVSREKKERFSLILESASTNQTSMYLCATGTGSATNEKLFFGSGTQLSVL.

The rearrangement links TRBV6-5 to TRBJ2-1, with D possibly TRBD2 on 5 matching bases. Between the trimmed V and J ends, which lost 5 bases and 8 bases, there was a span of 16 bases. The germline V gene encodes CDR1 MNHEY and CDR2 SVGAGI. CDR3 length: 14 amino acids. For the CDR3, the DNA is TGTGCCAGCAGTCCCTCACTCATTAGCGATGAGCAGTTCTTC. Protein: CASSPSLISDEQFF.

The V gene is TRBV6-5, the J gene TRBJ1-2; TRBD1 agrees at 7 bases. The CDR3 totals 13 residues. Germline V CDR1 and CDR2: MNHEY, SVGAGI. The V and J ends lost 6 bases and 4 bases, in that order; junction bases with no gene match: 5. CDR3 residues: CASSKNRGYGYTF. The CDR3 DNA reads TGTGCCAGCAGCAAAAACAGGGGCTATGGCTACACCTTC.

V usage is TRBV11-2 and J usage is TRBJ2-1; 9 bases map to TRBD1. Looked up from germline, CDR1 is SGHAT and CDR2 is FQNNGV. The CDR3 contains 15 residues. J lost 4 bases, V lost 1 base, and 2 bases had no gene match. CDR3 nucleotide sequence: TGTGCCAGCAGCTTAGGAGGGACAGGGTACAATGAGCAGTTCTTC. Amino acid sequence: CASSLGGTGYNEQFF. Complete variable domain (other parts from reference TRBV11-2 and TRBJ2-1): EAGVAQSPRYKIIEKRQSVAFWCNPISGHATLYWYQQILGQGPKLLIQFQNNGVVDDSQLPKDRFSAERLKGVDSTLKIQPAKLEDSAVYLCASSLGGTGYNEQFFGPGTRLTVL.

This rearrangement joins TRBV6-4 to TRBJ2-7; D remains unclear. Deletions cut 6 bases from V and 4 bases from J, with 10 bases between. The CDR3 has 12 amino acids. Germline assignment: CDR1 MRHNA and CDR2 SNTAGT. The CDR3 region is CASSPAEYEQYF. The CDR3 region has the DNA TGTGCCAGCAGCCCCGCTGAGTACGAGCAGTACTTC.

This clone was detected a few times. The V call is TRBV11-3, the J call TRBJ2-1; D may correspond to TRBD1 or TRBD2 (5 bases each). The germline V and J ends were trimmed by 5 bases and 1 base, with 9 bases remaining between them. CDR1 SGHNT and CDR2 YENEEA come from the germline V gene. This CDR3 is 14 amino acids long. CDR3 loop: CASSPGPSYNEQFF. CDR3 nucleotide sequence: TGTGCCAGCAGCCCGGGGCCTTCCTACAATGAGCAGTTCTTC.

This sequence joins TRBV18 and TRBJ2-7; D not certain. Germline CDR1 reads KGHSH; CDR2 reads LQKENI. This CDR3 is 15 amino acids long. Deletions cut 3 bases from V and 2 bases from J, with 14 bases between. The CDR3 DNA is TGTGCCAGCTCACCCGTACACCTTGGCCCCTACGAGCAGTACTTC. Its translation is CASSPVHLGPYEQYF.

The chain links TRBV19 to TRBJ1-5, with TRBD1 matching 8 bases. The CDR3 consists of 16 residues. V shed 6 bases, J shed 7 bases, and the junction held 14 bases outside the gene matches. Germline CDR1 reads LNHDA; CDR2 reads SQIVND (reference sequence). CDR3 protein: CASRKDREGRGQPQHF. The CDR3 nucleotides read TGTGCCAGTAGGAAGGACAGGGAAGGTAGGGGACAGCCCCAGCATTTT. The whole variable domain, filled in from reference TRBV19 and TRBJ1-5, reads DGGITQSPKYLFRKEGQNVTLSCEQNLNHDAMYWYRQDPGQGLRLIYYSQIVNDFQKGDIAEGYSVSREKKESFPLTVTSAQKNPTAFYLCASRKDREGRGQPQHFGDGTRLSIL.

The chain combines TRBV28 with TRBJ1-5; TRBD1 matches at 9 bases. The CDR3 runs to 15 residues. V lost 6 bases, J lost 4 bases, and 7 bases stayed unmatched. Germline assignment: CDR1 MDHEN and CDR2 SYDVKM. The CDR3 nucleotides are TGTGCCAGCAGCTACCGGGACAGGGTAAATCAGCCCCAGCATTTT. Its translation is CASSYRDRVNQPQHF. Supplemented by reference TRBV28 and TRBJ1-5, the full variable domain reads DVKVTQSSRYLVKRTGEKVFLECVQDMDHENMFWYRQDPGLGLRLIYFSYDVKMKEKGDIPEGYSVSREKKERFSLILESASTNQTSMYLCASSYRDRVNQPQHFGDGTRLSIL.

The chain recombines TRBV6-5 with TRBJ2-1; D is ambiguous. Trimming removed 2 bases at V and 4 bases at J, with 12 bases between. CDR1 is MNHEY, CDR2 SVGAGI, per germline. CDR3 length equals 15 residues. DNA of the CDR3: TGTGCCAGCAGTTACGTGGAGAGAAGATACAATGAGCAGTTCTTC. Protein sequence: CASSYVERRYNEQFF.

This clone has just a few counts. The V and J genes are TRBV18 and TRBJ1-2; tentatively, D is TRBD1 (5 bases). CDR1 is KGHSH and CDR2 is LQKENI in the germline V gene. V lost 3 bases, J lost 3 bases, and 8 bases lay in between. This CDR3 is 13 amino acids long. The CDR3 DNA reads as TGTGCCAGCTCACCTGACAGTTACTATGGCTACACCTTC. Translation gives CASSPDSYYGYTF.

This clone was recorded only once. The V and J genes are TRBV5-1 and TRBJ2-1; TRBD2 is a possible D gene (7 bases). CDR3 length equals 16 residues. Germline CDR1 reads SGHRS; CDR2 reads YFSETQ. V was trimmed by 2 bases and J by 0 bases, leaving 12 bases between them. DNA for the CDR3: TGCGCCAGCAGCTTCGGGGGCGGGAGCTCCTACAATGAGCAGTTCTTC. It encodes CASSFGGGSSYNEQFF.

The CDR3 sequence is CASSLEGNIGYTF. Here the CDR3 DNA reads TGCGCCAGCAGCTTGGAAGGGAATATTGGCTACACCTTC. The V and J genes are TRBV5-1 and TRBJ1-2; no reliable D call. V was trimmed by 0 bases and J by 7 bases, leaving 10 bases between them. The CDR3 length is 13 residues. Germline assignment: CDR1 SGHRS and CDR2 YFSETQ.

The chain recombines TRBV6-1 with TRBJ2-2, with 8 positions matching TRBD2. V lost 0 bases and J lost 7; bases outside the gene matches: 4. Germline-derived CDR1 and CDR2 are MNHNS and SASEGT. This CDR3 is 15 amino acids long. Written as DNA, the CDR3 is TGTGCCAGCAGTGAAGCAGGACTAGCCGGCGGGGAGCTGTTTTTT. Translated, it gives CASSEAGLAGGELFF.

The CDR3 sequence: CAWRRDRGVYNEQFF. Here the CDR3 DNA reads TGTGCCTGGAGACGGGACAGAGGGGTCTACAATGAGCAGTTCTTC. This chain uses TRBV30 with TRBJ2-1, with TRBD1 matching over 7 bases. Germline CDR1 is GTSNPN and CDR2 is SVGIG (reference sequence). The CDR3 length is 15 residues. Unmatched junction bases numbered 8, after V lost 3 bases and J lost 3 bases.

The CDR3 region is CSVRIYNEQFF. CDR3 coding DNA: TGCAGCGTTCGGATCTACAATGAGCAGTTCTTC. The gene calls are TRBV29-1 and TRBJ2-1; D not certain. This CDR3 is 11 amino acids long. Per the germline V gene, CDR1 is SQVTM and CDR2 is ANQGSEA. Trimming stripped 5 bases from V and 3 bases from J, with 5 bases between.

This clone was seen a single time. V and J are TRBV7-9 and TRBJ2-1; 15 bases map to TRBD2. J lost 8 bases, V lost 5 bases, and 16 bases had no gene match. The CDR3 has 19 residues. Per germline, CDR1 SEHNR and CDR2 FQNEAQ (reference sequence). CDR3 loop: CASSPVLPGTSGRRDEQFF. The CDR3 DNA follows: TGTGCCAGCAGCCCCGTCCTCCCCGGGACTAGCGGGAGGAGGGATGAGCAGTTCTTC.